The 17 T cell receptor beta chains reported below all come from one sample, sequenced in a study of post-analysis software for immune sequencing data. Overall study findings and caveats: TRBV5-6, TRBV5-1 and TRBV20-1 were among a handful of TRBV segments more frequent in patients than controls.

Their target antigens are unknown. Built from TCR beta cDNA, the libraries had unique molecular identifiers in them. TCRdb reanalysed the PCR reads using MiXCR and keeps one entry per CDR3 protein. The table includes roughly 620,000 distinct CDR3 sequences, roughly 47% detected once. Sequencing input: blood. These receptors were collected from a girl between 10 and 17 years old with multiple sclerosis.

The rearrangement links TRBV20-1 to TRBJ2-1, with TRBD1 matching 8 bases. V dropped 0 bases and J dropped 5; count of bases not matched to a gene: 6. The CDR3 runs 15 residues. Germline values: CDR1 DFQATT, CDR2 SNEGSKA (reference sequence). Here the CDR3 DNA reads TGCAGTGCTAGAGATGGGCAGGGGGCGGACAATGAGCAGTTCTTC. Translation gives CSARDGQGADNEQFF.

The chain couples TRBV3-1 to TRBJ2-5, with TRBD2 as a possible D gene (5 bases). This CDR3 spans 13 amino acids. Germline CDR1 and CDR2: LGHDT and YNNKEL (reference sequence). V gave up 7 bases and J gave up 4 bases, with 13 bases separating them. CDR3 residues: CASTFHEGETQYF. DNA of the CDR3: TGTGCCAGCACCTTCCATGAGGGAGAGACCCAGTACTTC.

The V call is TRBV18, the J call TRBJ2-5; tentative D call: TRBD1 (7 bases). Germline V gene lookup returns CDR1 KGHSH and CDR2 LQKENI. This CDR3 is built from 12 residues. The germline V and J ends were trimmed by 8 bases and 2 bases, with 9 bases remaining between them. The CDR3 reads CASAGQQETQYF. Here the CDR3 DNA reads TGTGCCAGCGCGGGACAGCAAGAGACCCAGTACTTC.

This clonotype was detected a few times. V is TRBV27 and J is TRBJ2-7, with 8 positions matching TRBD2. Per germline, CDR1 MNHEY and CDR2 SMNVEV (reference sequence). The CDR3 covers 13 residues. J lost 6 bases, V lost 2 bases, and 3 bases had no gene match. This CDR3 is CASSLPGGFEQYF. The CDR3 DNA follows: TGTGCCAGCAGTTTACCGGGGGGGTTCGAGCAGTACTTC.

A few counts support this clonotype. This chain joins TRBV12-3 or TRBV12-4 and TRBJ1-1; 7 bases agree with TRBD1. The junction had 5 bases not matched to a gene; V was cut back by 5 bases and J by 2 bases. The CDR3 sequence is 14 residues long. The CDR3: CASSGTDDNTEAFF. CDR3 DNA: TGTGCCAGCAGTGGGACAGATGATAACACTGAAGCTTTCTTT.

This clonotype was seen more than once but under ten times. This chain links TRBV4-1 with TRBJ1-6; D not resolved. Trimming pared 5 bases from V and 7 bases from J, leaving 12 bases between. Germline CDR1 reads MGHRA; CDR2 reads YSYEKL. The CDR3 extends over 14 amino acids. CDR3 nucleotides: TGCGCCAGCAGCTTACTACCCGGAAATTCACCCCTCCACTTT. Its translation: CASSLLPGNSPLHF.

This chain connects TRBV15 to TRBJ1-1; 7 bases fit TRBD1. V lost 3 bases to trimming and J lost 0 bases; unmatched junction nucleotides: 4. Germline lookup yields CDR1 LNHNV and CDR2 YYDKDF (reference sequence). The CDR3 is 15 amino acids. The CDR3 loop is CATSSWDSLNTEAFF. CDR3 coding DNA: TGTGCCACCAGCAGCTGGGACAGCCTGAACACTGAAGCTTTCTTT.

The chain carries TRBV3-1 and TRBJ1-1, with D possibly matching TRBD1 (5 bases). The CDR3 consists of 18 residues. The V gene's germline CDR1 is LGHDT and CDR2 YNNKEL (reference sequence). Trimming took 0 bases from V and 1 from J, leaving 18 bases between them. The CDR3 coding sequence is TGTGCCAGCAGCCAAGATCGCAGGGCCGGAGGCTGGAACACTGAAGCTTTCTTT. Translation: CASSQDRRAGGWNTEAFF. The full variable domain, with the rest looked up from reference TRBV3-1 and TRBJ1-1, is DTAVSQTPKYLVTQMGNDKSIKCEQNLGHDTMYWYKQDSKKFLKIMFSYNNKELIINETVPNRFSPKSPDKAHLNLHINSLELGDSAVYFCASSQDRRAGGWNTEAFFGQGTRLTVV.

For this clonotype: A read error is possible here, since a much larger clone lies one base away. The chain uses TRBV7-2 and TRBJ1-5; TRBD1 is a possible D gene (5 bases). The CDR3 sequence is 14 residues long. Per germline, CDR1 SGHTA and CDR2 FQGNSA. The CDR3 bases are TGTGCCTGCAGCCCGGACAACCCATGGCAGCCCCAGCATTTT. Translating gives CACSPDNPWQPQHF.

This clonotype appeared a few times. The J gene is TRBJ2-1, the V gene TRBV29-1; 12 positions agree with TRBD2. Germline CDR1 reads SQVTM; CDR2 reads ANQGSEA. V was clipped by 4 bases and J by 3 bases; unmatched bases: 13. CDR3 length: 18 residues. CDR3 protein: CSVVPSGGAISIYNEQFF. The CDR3 nucleotides read TGCAGCGTTGTCCCTAGCGGGGGGGCAATATCAATCTACAATGAGCAGTTCTTC.

This clonotype turned up a few times. The CDR3: CSATPGQGDIQYF. CDR3 coding DNA: TGCAGTGCTACCCCGGGACAGGGCGACATTCAGTACTTC. The chain joins TRBV20-1 to TRBJ2-4, with 9 bases lining up with TRBD1. The CDR3 totals 13 residues. From germline, CDR1 is DFQATT and CDR2 SNEGSKA (reference sequence). The V and J ends lost 4 bases and 8 bases, in that order; junction bases with no gene match: 6.

The chain uses TRBV7-2 and TRBJ2-7, with 13 bases identical to TRBD2. The DNA end favors TRBJ2-5, so the J call may be wrong. Per germline, CDR1 SGHTA and CDR2 FQGNSA. The CDR3 totals 15 residues. As DNA, the CDR3 is TGTGCCAGCACCCAACTAGCGGGAGGGAGGGAGACCCAGTACTTC. As protein: CASTQLAGGRETQYF.

This clonotype was picked up a small number of times. V is TRBV5-1 and J is TRBJ2-1; TRBD2 agrees at 12 bases. Unmatched junction bases numbered 6, after V lost 1 base and J lost 4 bases. CDR1 and CDR2 (germline): SGHRS, YFSETQ. CDR3 size: 17 residues. Here the CDR3 reads CASSLISSGRDYNEQFF. Written as DNA, the CDR3 is TGCGCCAGCAGCTTGATCTCTAGCGGGAGGGATTACAATGAGCAGTTCTTC.

J is TRBJ2-1 and V is TRBV10-3, with D perhaps TRBD1 or TRBD2 (6 bases each). Germline V CDR1 and CDR2: ENHRY, SYGVKD. This CDR3 spans 13 amino acids. V was shortened by 11 bases and J by 1 base, with 12 bases between the two germline ends. The CDR3 DNA reads as TGTGCCCTAAGGGGGACTTCCTACAATGAGCAGTTCTTC. Translated, it gives CALRGTSYNEQFF.

The sample holds one count of this clonotype. The J gene is TRBJ2-1, the V gene TRBV24-1; 11 nucleotides align to TRBD2. Trimming took 3 bases from V and 6 from J; bases not matched to a gene: 6. The CDR3 covers 16 residues. In germline, CDR1 is KGHDR, CDR2 SFDVKD. Here the CDR3 reads CATSDDSGRVANEQFF. CDR3 nucleotides: TGTGCCACCAGTGATGATAGCGGGAGGGTTGCCAATGAGCAGTTCTTC.

Details on this clonotype: At one of its ends the junction is not consistent with the germline gene, which may arise from a read error. V and J are TRBV3-1 and TRBJ2-3, with a possible D match to TRBD1 (5 bases). The germline V gene has CDR1 LGHDT and CDR2 YNNKEL (reference sequence). The CDR3 contains 16 residues. CDR3 amino acids: CAGSKRGLSRTDTQYF. In DNA, the CDR3 is TGTGCCGGCAGCAAAAGGGGCTTGTCTAGGACAGATACGCAGTATTTT.

The rearrangement uses TRBV9 and TRBJ1-2; TRBD1 might be the D (5 bases). The CDR3 runs 15 residues. Germline V CDR1 and CDR2: SGDLS, YYNGEE. V shed 0 bases and J shed 5 bases, with 14 bases lying between them. The CDR3 DNA reads as TGTGCCAGCAGCGTAGAGTTGGGGGAGGGGTATGGCTACACCTTC. Its protein product is CASSVELGEGYGYTF.